This T cell receptor (beta chain) is drawn from a study of control samples from healthy donors and cancer patients (dated by TCRdb to about 2020). In the case of this clone: Its antigen is currently not known. The record has no base qualities; no much larger clone is one base away.

Library creation used the immunoSEQ multiplex PCR assay. The table comes from immuneACCESS by way of TCRdb, which keeps in-frame sequences with V and J called. Part of the clones is missing from these tables; in studies checked, under half for an unresolved V gene and the rest for unknown reasons. The sample records roughly 140,000 clones, about 93% of which are singletons. Under 2.5% of the sample lies in the top ten. The CDR3 sequence holds 14 residues, the cysteine and phenylalanine included. CDR3 DNA is the only sequence kept; it has 42 bases, read in frame from the first base. CDR1 is given as SGHTA and CDR2 as FQGNSA, both from the germline V gene. Trimming accounts for 5 bases at V and 7 bases at J, while the number of junction bases matched to no gene is 7.

The clonotype was recovered from a man between 50 and 59 years old in good health. Recombination joined TRBV7-2 with TRBJ1-5; a stretch of 8 junction bases matches TRBD1. The material sequenced was blood. The DNA reads as follows: TGTGCCAGCAGCCCAGACAGGGGCAGGCAGCCCCAGCATTTT. Its coded protein is CASSPDRGRQPQHF.